One sample yielded the 9 T cell receptor beta chains listed below, sequenced in a study of technical replicates of blood from a handful of donors. Generated by immunoSEQ multiplex PCR, the TCRdb table keeps only in-frame clones and is missing some. The table has roughly 72,000 clones, around 95% seen once. The sample comprised T cells isolated from PBMCs. These receptors all stem from a human donor in good health.

This chain uses TRBV20-1 with TRBJ2-1; weak D call: TRBD2 (6 bases). Germline V CDR1 and CDR2: DFQATT, SNEGSKA (reference sequence). This CDR3 contains 11 residues. V was pared by 6 bases and J by 10 bases, with 13 bases between. This CDR3 reads CSARELKEQFF. DNA of the CDR3: TGCAGTGCCCGGGAGTTGAAAGAGCAGTTCTTC.

About this clone itself: This sample includes further DNA sequences coding for the same CDR3. This chain joins TRBV11-3 and TRBJ1-1; D is perhaps TRBD1 (6 bases). V was shortened by 5 bases and J by 2 bases, with 9 bases between the two germline ends. This CDR3 is 13 amino acids long. Germline V gene data show CDR1 as SGHNT and CDR2 as YENEEA. This CDR3 reads CASSKTGNTEAFF. CDR3 sequence (DNA): TGTGCCAGCAGCAAGACAGGAAACACTGAAGCTTTCTTT.

The V and J genes are TRBV6-5 and TRBJ2-3, with 9 bases aligning to TRBD2. CDR3 length: 15 residues. Germline CDR1 reads MNHEY; CDR2 reads SVGAGI. J lost 3 bases, V lost 0 bases, and 1 base had no gene match. In DNA, the CDR3 is TGTGCCAGCAGTTACTCTAGCGGGAGAACAGATACGCAGTATTTT. Encoded protein: CASSYSSGRTDTQYF.

The chain combines TRBV7-3 with TRBJ2-5, with TRBD2 identical over 8 bases. CDR3 size: 13 residues. Per the germline V gene, CDR1 is SGHTA and CDR2 is FQGTGA. V lost 5 bases and J lost 4; bases outside the gene matches: 3. The DNA of the CDR3 is TGTGCCAGCAGCCCCGGGAGGGGAGAGACCCAGTACTTC. Protein sequence: CASSPGRGETQYF.

This chain joins TRBV5-1 and TRBJ2-1, with 11 bases lining up with TRBD2. Losses at the gene ends were 2 bases for V and 7 bases for J; bases not matched to a gene: 20. There are 20 residues in the CDR3. The germline CDR1 and CDR2 sequences are SGHRS and YFSETQ. The CDR3 sequence is CASSFTSGSIRSQLKNEQFF. DNA for the CDR3: TGCGCCAGCAGCTTTACTAGCGGGAGTATACGTAGCCAGTTGAAAAATGAGCAGTTCTTC.

V usage is TRBV9 and J usage is TRBJ1-2; 10 bases are shared with TRBD1. With V trimmed by 1 base and J by 4 bases, 4 bases remained unmatched. This CDR3 contains 15 residues. The V gene's germline CDR1 is SGDLS and CDR2 YYNGEE. The CDR3 region is CASSVTGTGAYGYTF. The CDR3 coding sequence is TGTGCCAGCAGCGTAACCGGGACAGGGGCCTATGGCTACACCTTC.

Remarks on this clone: Germline is not matched at one junction end, which may reflect a read error. CDR3 region: CATSRDLTTETQYF. In DNA, the CDR3 is TGTGCCACCAGCAGAGATTTGACAACAGAAACGCAGTATTTT. This rearrangement joins TRBV15 to TRBJ2-3; the D is unclear. The V gene's germline CDR1 is LNHNV and CDR2 YYDKDF (reference sequence). There are 14 residues in the CDR3.

This chain uses TRBV29-1 with TRBJ1-2, with TRBD1 as a possible D gene (6 bases). The CDR3 runs to 14 residues. Germline V gene sequence: CDR1 SQVTM, CDR2 ANQGSEA. Trimming stripped 2 bases from V and 8 bases from J, with 18 bases between. The chain's CDR3 is CSVELAGDPRGYTF. Here the CDR3 DNA reads TGCAGCGTTGAATTGGCAGGGGACCCCCGGGGCTACACCTTC.

The V gene is TRBV5-1, the J gene TRBJ1-2; D uncertain. Germline CDR1 is SGHRS and CDR2 is YFSETQ. The CDR3 runs to 13 residues. V was cut by 4 bases and J by 3 bases, with 10 bases left in between. The CDR3 region is CASSLETDYGYTF. The CDR3 nucleotides read TGCGCCAGCAGCCTAGAGACTGACTATGGCTACACCTTC.